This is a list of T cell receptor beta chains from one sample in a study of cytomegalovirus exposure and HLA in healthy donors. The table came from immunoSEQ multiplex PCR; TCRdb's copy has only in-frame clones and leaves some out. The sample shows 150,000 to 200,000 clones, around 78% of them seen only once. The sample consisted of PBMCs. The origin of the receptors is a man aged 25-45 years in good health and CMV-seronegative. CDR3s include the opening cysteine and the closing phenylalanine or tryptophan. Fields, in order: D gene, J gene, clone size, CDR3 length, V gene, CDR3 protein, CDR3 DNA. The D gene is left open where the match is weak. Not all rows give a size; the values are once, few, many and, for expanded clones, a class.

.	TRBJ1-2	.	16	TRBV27	CASSFRAIGQIYGYTF	TGTGCCAGCAGTTTCCGTGCAATCGGACAGATCTATGGCTACACCTTC
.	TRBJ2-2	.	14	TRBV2	CASRYLPGTGELFF	TGTGCCAGCCGATATTTGCCCGGGACCGGGGAGCTGTTTTTT
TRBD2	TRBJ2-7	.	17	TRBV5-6	CASSLAYPSGLTYEQYF	TGTGCCAGCAGCTTGGCCTACCCTAGCGGCCTGACCTACGAGCAGTACTTC
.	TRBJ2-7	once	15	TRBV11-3	CASSLYGSASYEQYF	TGTGCCAGCAGCTTATATGGCAGTGCCAGCTACGAGCAGTACTTC
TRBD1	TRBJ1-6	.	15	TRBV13	CASSLLTGGNSPLHF	TGTGCCAGCAGCTTATTGACAGGGGGGAATTCACCCCTCCACTTT
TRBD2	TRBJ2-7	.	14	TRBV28	CASRVGGEYYEQYF	TGTGCCAGCAGGGTCGGGGGGGAATACTACGAGCAGTACTTC
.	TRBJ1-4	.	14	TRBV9	CASHQELGDEKLFF	TGTGCCAGCCATCAAGAGCTGGGAGATGAAAAACTGTTTTTT
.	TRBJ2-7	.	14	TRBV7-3	CASSLGATSYEQYF	TGTGCCAGCAGCTTAGGGGCTACTTCCTACGAGCAGTACTTC
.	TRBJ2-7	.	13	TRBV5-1	CASSSDSPYEQYF	TGCGCCAGCAGCTCGGACAGTCCCTACGAGCAGTACTTC
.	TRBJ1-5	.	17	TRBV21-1	CASSTTKRTPPLCDQHF	TGTGCCAGCAGCACAACAAAAAGGACACCTCCCCTGTGCGACCAGCATTTT
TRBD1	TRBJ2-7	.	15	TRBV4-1	CASSLRDRAIYEQYF	TGCGCCAGCAGCCTCCGGGACAGGGCTATCTACGAGCAGTACTTC
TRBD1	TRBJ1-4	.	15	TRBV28	CASRTRQGQREKLFF	TGTGCCAGCAGAACCCGACAGGGACAACGCGAAAAACTGTTTTTT
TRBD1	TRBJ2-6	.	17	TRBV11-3	CASTNRDRRAGANVLTF	TGTGCCAGCACCAACCGGGACAGGAGGGCTGGGGCCAACGTCCTGACTTTC
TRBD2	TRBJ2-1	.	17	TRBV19	CASTGLAGQSSYNEQFF	TGTGCCAGTACGGGACTAGCGGGTCAAAGCTCCTACAATGAGCAGTTCTTC
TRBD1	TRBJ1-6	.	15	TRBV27	CASSPGQGLNSPLHF	TGTGCCAGCAGTCCCGGACAGGGGCTTAATTCACCCCTCCACTTT
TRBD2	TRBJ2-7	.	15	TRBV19	CASSPLAGGPSEQYF	TGTGCCAGTAGTCCACTAGCGGGAGGCCCCTCTGAGCAGTACTTC
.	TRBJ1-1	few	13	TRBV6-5	CASSYSGGRQAFF	TGTGCCAGCAGTTACTCGGGGGGACGTCAGGCTTTCTTT
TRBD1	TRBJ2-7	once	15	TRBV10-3	CATAPSRDRGHEQYF	TGTGCCACCGCACCTAGCCGGGACAGGGGTCACGAGCAGTACTTC
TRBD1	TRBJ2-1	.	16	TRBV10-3	CAISKGGQGAYNEQFF	TGTGCCATCAGTAAGGGTGGCCAGGGGGCCTACAATGAGCAGTTCTTC
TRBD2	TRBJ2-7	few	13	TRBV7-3	CASSHSGAYEQYF	TGTGCCAGCAGCCATAGCGGGGCCTACGAGCAGTACTTC
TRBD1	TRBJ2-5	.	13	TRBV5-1	CASNQGVDETQYF	TGCGCCAGCAACCAGGGGGTGGATGAGACCCAGTACTTC
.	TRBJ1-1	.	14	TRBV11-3	CASSLRGEDTEAFF	TGTGCCAGCAGCTTACGGGGAGAGGACACTGAAGCTTTCTTT
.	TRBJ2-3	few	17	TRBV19	CASSSPPALDRTDTQYF	TGTGCCAGTAGTAGCCCCCCCGCACTAGATAGAACAGATACGCAGTATTTT